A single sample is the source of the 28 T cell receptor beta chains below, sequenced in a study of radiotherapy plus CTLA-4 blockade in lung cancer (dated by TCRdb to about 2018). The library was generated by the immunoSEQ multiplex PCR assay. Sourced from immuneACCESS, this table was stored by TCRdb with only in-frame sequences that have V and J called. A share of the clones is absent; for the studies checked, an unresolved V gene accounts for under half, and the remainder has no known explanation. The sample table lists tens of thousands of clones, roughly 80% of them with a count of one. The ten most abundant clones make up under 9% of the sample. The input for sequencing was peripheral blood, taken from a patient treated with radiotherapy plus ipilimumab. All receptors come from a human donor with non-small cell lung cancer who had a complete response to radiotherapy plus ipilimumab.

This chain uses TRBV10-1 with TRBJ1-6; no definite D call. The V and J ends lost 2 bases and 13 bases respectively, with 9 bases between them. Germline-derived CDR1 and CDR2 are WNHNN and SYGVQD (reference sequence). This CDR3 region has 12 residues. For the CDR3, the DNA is TGCGCCAGCAGTGAGCCGCTCGGGCCCCTCCACTTT. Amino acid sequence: CASSEPLGPLHF.

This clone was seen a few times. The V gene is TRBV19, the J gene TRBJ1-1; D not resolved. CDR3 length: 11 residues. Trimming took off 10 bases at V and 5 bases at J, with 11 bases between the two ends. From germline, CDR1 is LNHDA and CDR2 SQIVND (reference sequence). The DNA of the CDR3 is TGTGCCACCAAGACCATGACTGAAGCTTTCTTT. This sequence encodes CATKTMTEAFF.

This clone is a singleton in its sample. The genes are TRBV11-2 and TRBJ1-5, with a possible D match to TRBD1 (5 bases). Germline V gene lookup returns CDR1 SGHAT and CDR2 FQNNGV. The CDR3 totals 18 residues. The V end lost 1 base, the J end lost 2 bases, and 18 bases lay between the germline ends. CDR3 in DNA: TGTGCCAGCAGCTTAGTCCTCGGGGCCGTCGGAGGCAATCAGCCCCAGCATTTT. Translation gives CASSLVLGAVGGNQPQHF.

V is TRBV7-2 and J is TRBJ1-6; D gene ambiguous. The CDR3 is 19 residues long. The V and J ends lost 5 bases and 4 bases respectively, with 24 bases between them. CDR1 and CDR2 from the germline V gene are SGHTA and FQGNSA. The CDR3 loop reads CASSPRIGGGRGYNSPLHF. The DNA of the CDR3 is TGTGCCAGCAGCCCCCGTATAGGTGGTGGCCGTGGGTATAATTCACCCCTCCACTTT.

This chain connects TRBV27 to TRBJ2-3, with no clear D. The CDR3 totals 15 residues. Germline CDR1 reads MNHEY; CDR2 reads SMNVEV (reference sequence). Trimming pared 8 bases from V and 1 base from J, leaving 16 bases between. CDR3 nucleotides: TGTGCCAGCCGACTTGCGGTTCTCCGCACAGATACGCAGTATTTT. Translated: CASRLAVLRTDTQYF.

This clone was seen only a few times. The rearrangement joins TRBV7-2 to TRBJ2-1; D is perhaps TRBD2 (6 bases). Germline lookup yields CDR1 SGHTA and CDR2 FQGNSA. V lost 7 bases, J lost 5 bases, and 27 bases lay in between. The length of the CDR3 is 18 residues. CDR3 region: CASKSYAGSGGSHNEQFF. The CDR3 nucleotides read TGTGCCAGCAAGTCTTACGCTGGAAGCGGAGGGAGTCACAATGAGCAGTTCTTC.

CDR3: CASSREGGIHQPQHF. The CDR3 DNA reads as TGTGCCAGCAGTCGTGAGGGCGGTATCCATCAGCCCCAGCATTTT. V usage is TRBV6-5 and J usage is TRBJ1-5; D uncertain. The CDR3 is 15 residues long. CDR1 is MNHEY and CDR2 is SVGAGI in the germline V gene. Trimming stripped 5 bases from V and 5 bases from J, with 16 bases between.

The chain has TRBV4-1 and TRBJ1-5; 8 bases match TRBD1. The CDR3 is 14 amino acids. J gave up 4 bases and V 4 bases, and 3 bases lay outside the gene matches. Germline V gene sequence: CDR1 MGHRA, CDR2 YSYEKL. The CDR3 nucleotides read TGCGCCAGCAGCCGTGGACAGGGTAATCAGCCCCAGCATTTT. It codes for CASSRGQGNQPQHF.

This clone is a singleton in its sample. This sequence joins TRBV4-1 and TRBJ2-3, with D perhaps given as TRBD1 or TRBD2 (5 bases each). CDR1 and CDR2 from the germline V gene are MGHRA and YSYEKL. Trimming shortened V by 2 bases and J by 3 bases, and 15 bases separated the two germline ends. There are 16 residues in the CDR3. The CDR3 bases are TGCGCCAGCAGCCAAATTACCGGGGCCGGGACAGATACGCAGTATTTT. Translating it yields CASSQITGAGTDTQYF.

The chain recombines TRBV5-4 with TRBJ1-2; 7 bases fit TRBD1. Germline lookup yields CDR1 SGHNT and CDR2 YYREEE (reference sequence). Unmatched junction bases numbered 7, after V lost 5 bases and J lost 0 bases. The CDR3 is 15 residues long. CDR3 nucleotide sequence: TGTGCCAGCAGTTACGACAGGGTAGCTAACTATGGCTACACCTTC. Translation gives CASSYDRVANYGYTF.

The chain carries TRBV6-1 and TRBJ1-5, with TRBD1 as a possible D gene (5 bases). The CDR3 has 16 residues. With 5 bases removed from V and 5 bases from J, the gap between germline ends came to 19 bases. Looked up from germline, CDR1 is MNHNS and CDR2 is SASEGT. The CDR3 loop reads CASSKGKGLSYQPQHF. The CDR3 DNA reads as TGTGCCAGCAGTAAAGGTAAGGGGTTGAGCTATCAGCCCCAGCATTTT.

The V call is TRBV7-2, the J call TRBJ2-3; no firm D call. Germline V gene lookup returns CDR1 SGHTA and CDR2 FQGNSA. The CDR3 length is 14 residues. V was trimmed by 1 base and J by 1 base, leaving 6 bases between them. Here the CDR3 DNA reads TGTGCCAGCAGCTTAGATGTTGGCACAGATACGCAGTATTTT. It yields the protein CASSLDVGTDTQYF.

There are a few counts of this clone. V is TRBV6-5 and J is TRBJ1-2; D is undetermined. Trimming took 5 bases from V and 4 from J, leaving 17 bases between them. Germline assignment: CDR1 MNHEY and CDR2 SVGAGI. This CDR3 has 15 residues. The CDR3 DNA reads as TGTGCCAGCAGTCTGCTTGGGGTGCACTTCTATGGCTACACCTTC. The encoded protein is CASSLLGVHFYGYTF.

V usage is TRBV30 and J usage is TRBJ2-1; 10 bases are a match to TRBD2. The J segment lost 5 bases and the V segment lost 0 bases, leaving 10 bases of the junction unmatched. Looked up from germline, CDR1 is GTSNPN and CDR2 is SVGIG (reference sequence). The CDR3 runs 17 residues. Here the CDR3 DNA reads TGTGCCTGGAGTGTCATTAAGCGGGAGGGCCTCAACAATGAGCAGTTCTTC. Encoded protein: CAWSVIKREGLNNEQFF.

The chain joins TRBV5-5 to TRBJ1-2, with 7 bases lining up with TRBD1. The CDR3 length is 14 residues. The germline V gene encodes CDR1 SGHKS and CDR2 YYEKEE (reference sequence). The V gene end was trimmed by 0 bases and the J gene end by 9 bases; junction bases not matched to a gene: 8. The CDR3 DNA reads TGTGCCAGCAGCTTGGAAGGCCAGGGGGTCCGCTACACCTTC. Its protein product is CASSLEGQGVRYTF.

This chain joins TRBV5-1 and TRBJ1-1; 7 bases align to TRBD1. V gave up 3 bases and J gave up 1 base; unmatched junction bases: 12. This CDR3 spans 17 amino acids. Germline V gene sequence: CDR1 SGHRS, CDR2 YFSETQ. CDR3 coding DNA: TGCGCCAGCAGCTCTGTGGACAGGAACCCTGCGAACACTGAAGCTTTCTTT. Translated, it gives CASSSVDRNPANTEAFF.

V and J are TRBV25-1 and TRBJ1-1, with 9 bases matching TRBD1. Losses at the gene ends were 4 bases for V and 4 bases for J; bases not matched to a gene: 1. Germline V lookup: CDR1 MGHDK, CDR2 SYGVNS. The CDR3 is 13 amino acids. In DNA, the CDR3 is TGTGCCAGCAGTGTGGACAGGGGCACTGAAGCTTTCTTT. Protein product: CASSVDRGTEAFF.

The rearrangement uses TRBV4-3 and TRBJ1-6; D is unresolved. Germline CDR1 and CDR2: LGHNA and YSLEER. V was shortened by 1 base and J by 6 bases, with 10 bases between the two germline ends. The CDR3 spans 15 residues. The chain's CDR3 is CASSQVSVANSPLHF. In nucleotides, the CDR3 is TGCGCCAGCAGCCAAGTATCGGTAGCTAATTCACCCCTCCACTTT.

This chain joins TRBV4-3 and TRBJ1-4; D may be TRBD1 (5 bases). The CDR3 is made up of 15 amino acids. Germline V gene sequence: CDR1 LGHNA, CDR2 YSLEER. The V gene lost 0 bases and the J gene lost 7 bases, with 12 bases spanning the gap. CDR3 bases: TGCGCCAGCAGCCAAGAGCCCCGGGGGAGTGAAAAACTGTTTTTT. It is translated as CASSQEPRGSEKLFF.

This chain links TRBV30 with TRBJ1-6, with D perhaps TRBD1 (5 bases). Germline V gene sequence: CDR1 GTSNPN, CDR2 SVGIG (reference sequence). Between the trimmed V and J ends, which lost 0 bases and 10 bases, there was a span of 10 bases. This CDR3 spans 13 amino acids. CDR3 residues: CAWSVYGASPLHF. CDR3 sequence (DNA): TGTGCCTGGAGTGTATATGGGGCCTCACCCCTCCACTTT.

The CDR3, as DNA: TGTGCCAGCAGCGCCCCGGGGACCTCGGGGGACACGCAGTATTTT. As protein: CASSAPGTSGDTQYF. This chain uses TRBV9 with TRBJ2-3, with D possibly TRBD2 on 6 matching bases. V was shortened by 3 bases and J by 9 bases, with 20 bases between the two germline ends. The CDR3 has 15 residues. CDR1 is SGDLS, CDR2 YYNGEE, per germline.

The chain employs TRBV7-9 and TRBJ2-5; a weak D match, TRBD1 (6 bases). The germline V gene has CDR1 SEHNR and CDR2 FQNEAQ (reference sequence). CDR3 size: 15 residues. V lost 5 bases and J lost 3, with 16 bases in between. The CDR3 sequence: CASSPLRAGEETQYF. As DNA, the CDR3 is TGTGCCAGCAGCCCGCTCCGGGCAGGGGAAGAGACCCAGTACTTC.

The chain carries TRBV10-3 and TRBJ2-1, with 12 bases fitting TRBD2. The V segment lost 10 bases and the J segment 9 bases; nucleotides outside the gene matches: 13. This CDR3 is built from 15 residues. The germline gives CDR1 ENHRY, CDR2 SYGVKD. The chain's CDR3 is CATKVASGGDREQFF. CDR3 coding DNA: TGTGCCACCAAGGTGGCTAGCGGGGGGGATCGTGAGCAGTTCTTC.

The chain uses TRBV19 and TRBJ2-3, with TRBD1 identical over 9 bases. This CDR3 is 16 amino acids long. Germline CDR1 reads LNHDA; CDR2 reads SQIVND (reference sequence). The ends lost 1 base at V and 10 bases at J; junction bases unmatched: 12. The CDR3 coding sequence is TGTGCCAGTAGTATAGTCCCGGGACAGGGAGCATTCTCGCAGTATTTT. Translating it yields CASSIVPGQGAFSQYF.

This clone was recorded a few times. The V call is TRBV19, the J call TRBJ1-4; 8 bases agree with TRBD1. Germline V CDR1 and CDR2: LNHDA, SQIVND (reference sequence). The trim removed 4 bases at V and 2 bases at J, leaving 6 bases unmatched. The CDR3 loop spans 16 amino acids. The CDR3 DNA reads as TGTGCCAGTAGTAGAAACCACAGGGGGACTAATGAAAAACTGTTTTTT. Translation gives CASSRNHRGTNEKLFF. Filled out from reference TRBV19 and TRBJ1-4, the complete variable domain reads DGGITQSPKYLFRKEGQNVTLSCEQNLNHDAMYWYRQDPGQGLRLIYYSQIVNDFQKGDIAEGYSVSREKKESFPLTVTSAQKNPTAFYLCASSRNHRGTNEKLFFGSGTQLSVL.

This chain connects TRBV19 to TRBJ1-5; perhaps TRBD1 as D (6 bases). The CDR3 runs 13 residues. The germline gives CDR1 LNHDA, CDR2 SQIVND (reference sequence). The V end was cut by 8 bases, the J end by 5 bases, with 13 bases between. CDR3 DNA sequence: TGTGCCAGTGCCACCAACAGGGATCAGCCCCAGCATTTT. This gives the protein CASATNRDQPQHF.

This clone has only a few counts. CDR3 protein: CASSYSGRVHTEAFF. CDR3 DNA: TGTGCCAGCAGTTACTCCGGGAGGGTTCACACTGAAGCTTTCTTT. The rearrangement uses TRBV6-5 and TRBJ1-1, with D unresolved. The germline V and J ends were trimmed by 0 bases and 3 bases, with 11 bases remaining between them. Germline assignment: CDR1 MNHEY and CDR2 SVGAGI. The length of the CDR3 is 15 residues.

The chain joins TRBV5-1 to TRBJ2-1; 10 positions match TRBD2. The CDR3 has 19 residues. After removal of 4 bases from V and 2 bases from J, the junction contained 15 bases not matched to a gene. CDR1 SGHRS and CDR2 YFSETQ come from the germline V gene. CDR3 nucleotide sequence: TGCGCCAGCAGCACCGGGCAGGGGAGCGGGAGGGCCACCTACAATGAGCAGTTCTTC. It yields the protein CASSTGQGSGRATYNEQFF. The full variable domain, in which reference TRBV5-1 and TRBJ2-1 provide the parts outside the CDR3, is KAGVTQTPRYLIKTRGQQVTLSCSPISGHRSVSWYQQTPGQGLQFLFEYFSETQRNKGNFPGRFSGRQFSNSRSEMNVSTLELGDSALYLCASSTGQGSGRATYNEQFFGPGTRLTVL.